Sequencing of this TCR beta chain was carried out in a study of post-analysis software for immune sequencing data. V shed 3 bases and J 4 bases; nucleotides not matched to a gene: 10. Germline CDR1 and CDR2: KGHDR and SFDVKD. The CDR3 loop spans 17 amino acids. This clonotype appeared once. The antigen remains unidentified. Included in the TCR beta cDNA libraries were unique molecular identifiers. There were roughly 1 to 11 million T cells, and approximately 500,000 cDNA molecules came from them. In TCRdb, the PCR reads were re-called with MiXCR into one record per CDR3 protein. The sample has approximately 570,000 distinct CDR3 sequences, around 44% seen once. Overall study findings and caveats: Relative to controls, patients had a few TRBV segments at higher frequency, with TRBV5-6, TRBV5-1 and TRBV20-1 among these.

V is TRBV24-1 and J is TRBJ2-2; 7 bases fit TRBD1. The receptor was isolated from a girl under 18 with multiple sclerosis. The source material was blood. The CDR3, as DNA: TGTGCCACCAGTGATCCGACAGGGAAGGATAGCACCGGGGAGCTGTTTTTT. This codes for CATSDPTGKDSTGELFF.